A single sample is the source of the 17 T cell receptor beta chains below, sequenced in a study of long-term antiretroviral therapy in people with HIV. Survey level was the resolution at which the v3.0 immunoSEQ assay ran. Profiled with immunoSEQ multiplex PCR; TCRdb holds only in-frame clones, not every one. The data contain tens of thousands of clones, around 83% of them seen just once; the ten biggest clones take up about 4.8%. This specimen consisted of unsorted PBMCs, obtained just under 2.9 years before starting antiretroviral therapy. These receptors were obtained from a woman between 25 and 40 years old with HIV.

V and J are TRBV5-4 and TRBJ1-1, with 7 positions matching TRBD1. This CDR3 spans 13 amino acids. V lost 4 bases and J lost 3; bases outside the gene matches: 3. The germline CDR1 and CDR2 sequences are SGHNT and YYREEE (reference sequence). The CDR3 DNA is TGTGCCAGCAGCAAAGACAGGGACACTGAAGCTTTCTTT. It encodes CASSKDRDTEAFF.

The chain couples TRBV5-5 to TRBJ1-6; no clear D. This CDR3 has 14 residues. Germline CDR1 and CDR2: SGHKS and YYEKEE (reference sequence). V dropped 2 bases and J dropped 6 bases, with 9 bases sitting between them. CDR3 nucleotide sequence: TGTGCCAGCAGCTTAGGACTTGGTAATTCACCCCTCCACTTT. Its translation is CASSLGLGNSPLHF.

The chain is built from TRBV10-3 and TRBJ1-2, with a possible D match to TRBD1 (5 bases). The V gene's germline CDR1 is ENHRY and CDR2 SYGVKD. Trimming stripped 0 bases from V and 8 bases from J, with 10 bases between. The CDR3 sequence is 13 residues long. CDR3 sequence reads: CAISESGRDGYTF. Here the CDR3 DNA reads TGTGCCATCAGTGAGTCTGGCAGGGACGGCTACACCTTC.

The chain combines TRBV5-1 with TRBJ2-3; TRBD2 might be the D (5 bases). Per germline, CDR1 SGHRS and CDR2 YFSETQ. V was shortened by 2 bases and J by 2 bases, with 9 bases between the two germline ends. This CDR3 has 14 amino acids. The CDR3 region is CASSLPGNTDTQYF. CDR3 coding DNA: TGCGCCAGCAGCTTACCGGGAAACACAGATACGCAGTATTTT.

This clone appeared a few times. The CDR3 DNA reads TGTGCCAGCAGCTCACATCTCATGGGACACACCTACGAGCAGTACGTC. Amino acids: CASSSHLMGHTYEQYV. This sequence joins TRBV5-8 and TRBJ2-7, with D maybe TRBD1 (6 bases). Germline assignment: CDR1 SGHTS and CDR2 YDEGEE. V gave up 3 bases and J gave up 2 bases, with 18 bases separating them. The CDR3 runs to 16 residues.

V and J are TRBV7-9 and TRBJ1-2, with D possibly being TRBD1 (6 bases). This CDR3 contains 13 residues. V lost 5 bases and J lost 6, with 13 bases in between. Germline V gives CDR1 SEHNR, CDR2 FQNEAQ (reference sequence). This chain's CDR3 is CASSLTGSDGYTF. The DNA for the CDR3 is TGTGCCAGCAGCCTTACAGGGAGCGATGGCTACACCTTC.

This rearrangement joins TRBV4-2 to TRBJ1-1, with D perhaps matching TRBD1 (5 bases). CDR1 is LGHNA, CDR2 YNFKEQ, per germline. CDR3 length: 15 amino acids. V was shortened by 1 base and J by 6 bases, with 15 bases between the two germline ends. The CDR3 region has the DNA TGTGCCAGCAGCCAAGCGAATCAGGGTAGCGCTGAAGCTTTCTTT. This translates into CASSQANQGSAEAFF.

The J gene is TRBJ2-2, the V gene TRBV29-1; weak D call: TRBD2 (6 bases). The CDR3 is 17 amino acids. With 4 bases removed from V and 2 bases from J, the gap between germline ends came to 20 bases. Per the germline V gene, CDR1 is SQVTM and CDR2 is ANQGSEA. The CDR3 DNA is TGCAGCGTTGGGGCGCCGGGACTCACTTTCAACACCGGGGAGCTGTTTTTT. Its protein is CSVGAPGLTFNTGELFF.

The V and J genes are TRBV19 and TRBJ1-2; D unresolved. The CDR3 consists of 11 residues. CDR1 is LNHDA, CDR2 SQIVND, per germline (reference sequence). Trimming cost V 10 bases and J 4 bases, with 10 bases left between them. CDR3 residues: CATVSVYGYTF. The CDR3 nucleotides read TGTGCCACCGTGAGCGTCTATGGCTACACCTTC.

In this sample, this clone turned up a few times. This chain connects TRBV7-8 to TRBJ2-3; 15 nucleotides agree with TRBD2. The V gene's germline CDR1 is SGHVS and CDR2 FQNEAQ. The J segment lost 3 bases and the V segment lost 0 bases, leaving 7 bases of the junction unmatched. The CDR3 is made up of 19 amino acids. Written as DNA, the CDR3 is TGTGCCAGCAGCTTAGCCCGCCTGGGACTAGCGGGGGGTACAGATACGCAGTATTTT. This gives the protein CASSLARLGLAGGTDTQYF.

This chain connects TRBV6-1 to TRBJ1-5, with TRBD1 matching over 10 bases. With 0 bases clipped from V and 7 bases from J, the junction kept 6 bases outside the gene matches. The CDR3 contains 16 residues. In germline, CDR1 is MNHNS, CDR2 SASEGT. As DNA, the CDR3 is TGTGCCAGCAGTGAAGCGGGGGGGGACAGGGGCCAGCCCCAGCATTTT. Residues: CASSEAGGDRGQPQHF.

The V and J genes are TRBV29-1 and TRBJ1-1; D is unclear. The V gene's germline CDR1 is SQVTM and CDR2 ANQGSEA. This CDR3 spans 14 amino acids. Trimming removed 7 bases at V and 1 base at J, with 16 bases between. The CDR3 is CSAAWLGGNTEAFF. In nucleotides, the CDR3 is TGCAGCGCCGCCTGGTTGGGCGGGAACACTGAAGCTTTCTTT.

The gene calls are TRBV7-6 and TRBJ1-2; a weak D match, TRBD1 (5 bases). Germline CDR1 and CDR2: SGHVS and FNYEAQ. V was shortened by 5 bases and J by 6 bases, with 16 bases between the two germline ends. This CDR3 is built from 14 residues. CDR3 DNA sequence: TGTGCCAGCAGCATTTTAGACAGTAGCAATGGCTACACCTTC. It translates to CASSILDSSNGYTF.

This rearrangement joins TRBV7-3 to TRBJ2-3, with 8 bases identical to TRBD2. The germline gives CDR1 SGHTA, CDR2 FQGTGA. The junction had 10 bases not matched to a gene; V was cut back by 4 bases and J by 4 bases. The CDR3 is 16 amino acids. The CDR3 protein is CASSSSFAGGSDTQYF. CDR3 nucleotide sequence: TGTGCCAGCAGCTCCTCCTTTGCGGGGGGCTCAGATACGCAGTATTTT.

The rearrangement links TRBV12-5 to TRBJ2-2, with D uncertain. The germline V gene has CDR1 LGHNT and CDR2 FRNRAP. V was cut by 10 bases and J by 0 bases, with 9 bases left in between. This CDR3 has 13 residues. The CDR3 DNA reads as TGTGCTACGGGTGCCGCGAACACCGGGGAGCTGTTTTTT. Protein sequence: CATGAANTGELFF.

The chain links TRBV25-1 to TRBJ2-3; weak D call: TRBD1 (5 bases). The V gene's germline CDR1 is MGHDK and CDR2 SYGVNS. The V end lost 6 bases, the J end lost 0 bases, and 10 bases lay between the germline ends. The CDR3 is 14 residues long. DNA of the CDR3: TGTGCCAGCAGAAGACAGCCGAGCACAGATACGCAGTATTTT. Translation: CASRRQPSTDTQYF.

This sequence joins TRBV29-1 and TRBJ2-7; no firm D call. The CDR3 consists of 12 residues. Germline V gene lookup returns CDR1 SQVTM and CDR2 ANQGSEA. The V gene lost 6 bases and the J gene lost 2 bases, with 11 bases spanning the gap. CDR3 loop: CSVVDGAYEQYF. The CDR3 DNA is TGCAGCGTGGTGGACGGAGCCTACGAGCAGTACTTC.